The entry below gives a single TCR beta chain sequence along with its context. Antigen specificity is unknown. The PCR used 60 Vbeta and 13 Jbeta primers. Profiled with immunoSEQ multiplex PCR; TCRdb holds only in-frame clones, not every one. The sample lists roughly 150,000 clones; about 80% were seen once. This entry comes from a study of cytomegalovirus exposure and HLA in healthy donors. J was trimmed by 8 bases and V by 3 bases; bases with no gene match: 5. Germline assignment: CDR1 LGHNT and CDR2 FRNRAP. The length of the CDR3 is 15 residues. Whole-study findings and limits: Further analysis, carried out later, found HLA-associated TCR beta chains more clonally expanded than equally common other chains. Across donors, sequencing depth was assumed by presence/absence analyses to be roughly uniform.

This TCR was recovered from a man aged 30 to 39 in good health and CMV-seropositive. The chain carries TRBV12-5 and TRBJ2-1; 12 nucleotides line up with TRBD1. Specimen: PBMCs. The CDR3 bases are TGTGCTAGTGGTTTCCCGGGACAGGGGGCTTATGAGCAGTTCTTC. Translation: CASGFPGQGAYEQFF. The whole variable domain, filled in from reference TRBV12-5 and TRBJ2-1, reads DARVTQTPRHKVTEMGQEVTMRCQPILGHNTVFWYRQTMMQGLELLAYFRNRAPLDDSGMPKDRFSAEMPDATLATLKIQPSEPRDSAVYFCASGFPGQGAYEQFFGPGTRLTVL.